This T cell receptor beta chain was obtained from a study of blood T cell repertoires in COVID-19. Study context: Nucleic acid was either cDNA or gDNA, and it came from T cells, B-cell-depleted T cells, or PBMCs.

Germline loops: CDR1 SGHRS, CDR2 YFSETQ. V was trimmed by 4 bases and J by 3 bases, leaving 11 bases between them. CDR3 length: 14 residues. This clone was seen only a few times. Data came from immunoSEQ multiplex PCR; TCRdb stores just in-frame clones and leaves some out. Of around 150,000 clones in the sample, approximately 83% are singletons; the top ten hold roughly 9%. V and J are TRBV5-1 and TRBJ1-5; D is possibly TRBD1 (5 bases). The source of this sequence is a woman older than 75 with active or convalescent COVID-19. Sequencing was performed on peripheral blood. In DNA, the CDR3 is TGCGCCAGCAGCCTTGACAGCCCCAATCAGCCCCAGCATTTT. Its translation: CASSLDSPNQPQHF.